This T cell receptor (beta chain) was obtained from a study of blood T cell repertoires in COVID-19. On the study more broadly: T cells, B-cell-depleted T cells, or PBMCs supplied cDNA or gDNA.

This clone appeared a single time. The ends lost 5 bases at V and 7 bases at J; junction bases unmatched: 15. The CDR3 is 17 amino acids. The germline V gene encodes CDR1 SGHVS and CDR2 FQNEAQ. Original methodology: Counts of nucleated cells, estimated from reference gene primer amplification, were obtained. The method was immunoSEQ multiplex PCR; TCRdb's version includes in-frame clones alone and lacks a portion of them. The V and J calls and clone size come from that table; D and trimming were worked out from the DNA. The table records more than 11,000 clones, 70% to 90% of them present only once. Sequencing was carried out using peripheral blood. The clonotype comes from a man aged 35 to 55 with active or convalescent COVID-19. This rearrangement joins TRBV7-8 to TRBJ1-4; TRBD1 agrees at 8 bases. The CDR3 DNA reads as TGTGCCAGCAGCAAAACGAGGTTGGGACAGGCTCGTGAAAAACTGTTTTTT. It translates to CASSKTRLGQAREKLFF.